This is a list of T cell receptor beta chains from one sample in a study of PD-1 blockade in mismatch repair-deficient tumors. Some clones are missing from TCRdb's copy, which holds only in-frame ones; the method was immunoSEQ multiplex PCR. The sample has under 75,000 clones, approximately 88% seen once. This specimen was peripheral blood, taken 52 weeks after starting pembrolizumab. These receptors originate from an adult with mismatch repair-deficient cancer. CDR3s leave out the opening cysteine and the closing phenylalanine or tryptophan. Only some rows state a clone size, as once, few, many or a class for expanded clones.

ASSRGGNQPQH | . | TRBV7-9
ASSWGTGGNIQY | . | TRBV5-1
ASSGRTSGSTDTQY | . | TRBV11-2
ASRQKGPSGANVLT | . | TRBV2
SVEDRQGSTDTQY | . | TRBV29-1
ASSFYNEQF | . | TRBV7-2
ASSLPSGPQQDYGYT | . | TRBV13
ASSPPYGSYNEQF | . | TRBV5-4
ASSLVGTGGANEQF | . | TRBV13
ASSPEGRAVLYEQY | few | TRBV4-2
ASSLGAIIYEQY | few | TRBV14
ASSAGTSYYEQY | once | TRBV9
ASSEWVGATYGYT | . | TRBV6-1
ASSFSGPGPSYGYT | . | TRBV27
ASSLAVSYNEQF | . | TRBV7-8
ASSFSGTSGSYEQY | few | TRBV7-9
ASSLTGRNTEAF | . | TRBV7-3
ASSQGPTGSPGNTIY | . | TRBV4-3
ASSGGTSGRASYNEQF | . | TRBV19
ASSRTGEEGYT | few | TRBV2
ASSPGGSGRYEQY | . | TRBV13
ASQETGGYNQPQH | . | TRBV28
ASSQVETGLDEQY | . | TRBV4-3
ASSQVGGSPEAF | . | TRBV4-1
ASSLGRTQRPEGYT | . | TRBV5-1
ATSRDGTEAF | . | TRBV15
ASSTGTGRVDEQY | . | TRBV5-1
ASSSRGGVTYEQY | . | TRBV6-5
ASSPPLAYSTDTQY | . | TRBV7-9
ASSLGIYNEKLF | once | TRBV7-2
ASSLSRRGEAF | . | TRBV7-2
ASKDGPSSYNEQF | . | TRBV7-9
ASIIPETQY | . | TRBV21-1
ASSRSGASYGYT | . | TRBV27
SAPDLNEQF | . | TRBV29-1
ASRGTGGLETQY | . | TRBV4-1